A single sample is the source of the 19 T cell receptor beta chains below, sequenced in a study of shared clonotypes between healthy human individuals. Only in-frame clones appear in the TCRdb table, and some are missing; sequencing was by immunoSEQ multiplex PCR. The sample carries roughly 2,500,000 clones, more than 85% recorded once. Source material: naive CD4+ T cells from PBMCs. Subset noted: CD45RA+ positively selected. These receptors originate from a man aged 18 to 30 in good health. Some clones in this sample may be carry-over from other donors' samples.

V is TRBV6-5 and J is TRBJ2-1; 8 nucleotides match TRBD2. Trimming at V came to 6 bases and at J to 4 bases, leaving 8 bases not matched to a gene. Germline CDR1 reads MNHEY; CDR2 reads SVGAGI. The CDR3 is made up of 15 amino acids. In DNA form, the CDR3 reads TGTGCCAGCAGAACAGCGGGACTAGTTTACAATGAGCAGTTCTTC. Protein sequence: CASRTAGLVYNEQFF.

A note on this clone: At one of its ends the junction is not consistent with the germline gene, which may arise from a read error. The chain couples TRBV7-9 to TRBJ1-3; D may be TRBD1 (5 bases). The CDR3 spans 11 residues. Germline V lookup: CDR1 SEHNR, CDR2 FQNEAQ (reference sequence). The CDR3 sequence: CASGQQESLVF. For the CDR3, the DNA is TGTGCCAGCGGACAACAGGAGTCTCTCGTCTTT.

The chain couples TRBV29-1 to TRBJ2-5; 9 bases are shared with TRBD1. Germline trimming cut 5 bases from V and 5 bases from J; bases unmatched to any gene: 12. The CDR3 contains 15 residues. In germline, CDR1 is SQVTM, CDR2 ANQGSEA. The CDR3 sequence: CSVSWGTGGRETQYF. The CDR3 bases are TGCAGCGTTTCTTGGGGTACAGGGGGCCGGGAGACCCAGTACTTC. Full variable domain (rest looked up from reference TRBV29-1 and TRBJ2-5): SAVISQKPSRDICQRGTSLTIQCQVDSQVTMMFWYRQQPGQSLTLIATANQGSEATYESGFVIDKFPISRPNLTFSTLTVSNMSPEDSSIYLCSVSWGTGGRETQYFGPGTRLLVL.

Comment on this clone: Other DNA sequences from this sample encode an identical CDR3 as well. The chain couples TRBV5-1 to TRBJ1-4; possibly TRBD1 for D (5 bases). The CDR3 contains 15 residues. V was clipped by 5 bases and J by 0 bases, with 11 bases between them. The germline V gene encodes CDR1 SGHRS and CDR2 YFSETQ. In nucleotides, the CDR3 is TGCGCCAGCAGTTCTGGGGCGGCAACTAATGAAAAACTGTTTTTT. This gives the protein CASSSGAATNEKLFF.

The CDR3 sequence: CASNPTGGLIYEQYF. CDR3 DNA: TGTGCCAGCAACCCTACGGGGGGTTTAATCTACGAGCAGTACTTC. The chain combines TRBV6-5 with TRBJ2-7; 7 nucleotides match TRBD2. The CDR3 has 15 residues. V lost 7 bases, J lost 3 bases, and 12 bases stayed unmatched. Looked up from germline, CDR1 is MNHEY and CDR2 is SVGAGI.

This chain joins TRBV19 and TRBJ1-5; the match to TRBD1 covers 9 bases. The germline gives CDR1 LNHDA, CDR2 SQIVND (reference sequence). The CDR3 is made up of 16 amino acids. Trimming took 5 bases from V and 6 from J; bases not matched to a gene: 11. CDR3 protein: CASSLAGTGGSQPQHF. In DNA, the CDR3 is TGTGCCAGTAGTCTCGCCGGCACAGGGGGCTCTCAGCCCCAGCATTTT.

A note on this clone: This sample also contains other DNA sequences that code for the same CDR3. V usage is TRBV9 and J usage is TRBJ1-1; no reliable D call. This CDR3 spans 13 amino acids. V gave up 0 bases and J gave up 2 bases, with 5 bases separating them. The germline gives CDR1 SGDLS, CDR2 YYNGEE. CDR3 amino acids: CASSVAANTEAFF. In nucleotides, the CDR3 is TGTGCCAGCAGCGTAGCAGCTAACACTGAAGCTTTCTTT.

The genes are TRBV5-6 and TRBJ1-1, with a weak D call TRBD1 (6 bases). The CDR3 runs to 15 residues. The germline gives CDR1 SGHDT, CDR2 YYEEEE. V gave up 0 bases and J gave up 4 bases, with 13 bases separating them. CDR3 coding DNA: TGTGCCAGCAGCTTGGCCGGGGGCAGGGGCACTGAAGCTTTCTTT. Translating gives CASSLAGGRGTEAFF.

This chain links TRBV5-1 with TRBJ1-4; possible D gene TRBD1, 6 bases. Per the germline V gene, CDR1 is SGHRS and CDR2 is YFSETQ. V was trimmed by 0 bases and J by 4 bases, leaving 13 bases between them. The CDR3 length is 16 residues. CDR3 in amino acids: CASSLAGPGVNEKLFF. The CDR3, as DNA: TGCGCCAGCAGCTTGGCCGGGCCAGGGGTTAATGAAAAACTGTTTTTT.

The chain joins TRBV7-9 to TRBJ2-5; TRBD1 matches 7 bases. This CDR3 contains 15 residues. From germline, CDR1 is SEHNR and CDR2 FQNEAQ (reference sequence). V shed 5 bases, J shed 1 base, and the junction held 7 bases outside the gene matches. CDR3 amino acids: CASSKRDSTQETQYF. The CDR3 nucleotides are TGTGCCAGCAGCAAACGGGACAGCACCCAAGAGACCCAGTACTTC.

The rearrangement joins TRBV5-1 to TRBJ2-5; 8 nucleotides match TRBD2. This CDR3 is 16 amino acids long. V gave up 1 base and J gave up 4 bases; unmatched junction bases: 9. Per germline, CDR1 SGHRS and CDR2 YFSETQ. The chain's CDR3 is CASSLMLAGTSETQYF. CDR3 sequence (DNA): TGCGCCAGCAGCTTGATGCTAGCGGGCACCTCAGAGACCCAGTACTTC.

This clone appeared a single time. In the same sample, other DNA sequences code for this CDR3. The gene calls are TRBV7-9 and TRBJ1-1; tentative D call: TRBD1 (5 bases). The germline V gene encodes CDR1 SEHNR and CDR2 FQNEAQ (reference sequence). The CDR3 length is 13 residues. V shed 5 bases and J shed 2 bases, with 9 bases lying between them. CDR3 sequence (DNA): TGTGCCAGCAGCACGCAGGGCAACACTGAAGCTTTCTTT. It yields the protein CASSTQGNTEAFF.

The chain couples TRBV30 to TRBJ2-5; the D is unclear. Germline V gives CDR1 GTSNPN, CDR2 SVGIG (reference sequence). This CDR3 has 11 residues. V lost 6 bases and J 5 bases, leaving 10 bases between the germline ends. The DNA of the CDR3 is TGTGCCTGTTTGTGGTACGAGACCCAGTACTTC. Translating it yields CACLWYETQYF.

For this clone: This same CDR3 is encoded by further DNA sequences in the sample. This chain uses TRBV19 with TRBJ1-2; TRBD1 is a possible D gene (5 bases). Trimming stripped 3 bases from V and 4 bases from J, with 9 bases between. The CDR3 is 13 amino acids. Germline CDR1 reads LNHDA; CDR2 reads SQIVND (reference sequence). CDR3 in amino acids: CASSIGGGYGYTF. The CDR3 DNA follows: TGTGCCAGTAGTATTGGGGGTGGCTATGGCTACACCTTC.

This chain links TRBV29-1 with TRBJ2-5; TRBD1 aligns across 7 bases. CDR3 length equals 17 residues. Germline assignment: CDR1 SQVTM and CDR2 ANQGSEA. After removal of 8 bases from V and 1 base from J, the junction contained 19 bases not matched to a gene. Here the CDR3 DNA reads TGCAGCACGAGAGGGGGCGCAGGGGCCTCCGCCCAAGAGACCCAGTACTTC. Its protein is CSTRGGAGASAQETQYF.

The CDR3 protein is CASSFLGLAGGPYEQYF. CDR3 nucleotides: TGTGCCAGCAGTTTCCTTGGACTAGCGGGAGGGCCCTACGAGCAGTACTTC. The gene calls are TRBV27 and TRBJ2-7, with 15 bases identical to TRBD2. Trimming at V came to 3 bases and at J to 2 bases, leaving 5 bases not matched to a gene. The CDR3 covers 17 residues. Germline CDR1 MNHEY, CDR2 SMNVEV (reference sequence).

CDR3 nucleotide sequence: TGTGCCAGCAGCTCACCGACGCGAAGCTCTGGAAACACCATATATTTT. The encoded protein is CASSSPTRSSGNTIYF. J is TRBJ1-3 and V is TRBV5-6, with D unresolved. Trimming took 3 bases from V and 0 from J, leaving 13 bases between them. CDR3 length: 16 residues. Germline V CDR1 and CDR2: SGHDT, YYEEEE. The whole variable domain, remainder taken from reference TRBV5-6 and TRBJ1-3, is DAGVTQSPTHLIKTRGQQVTLRCSPKSGHDTVSWYQQALGQGPQFIFQYYEEEERQRGNFPDRFSGHQFPNYSSELNVNALLLGDSALYLCASSSPTRSSGNTIYFGEGSWLTVV.

This clone was detected only once. The chain has TRBV14 and TRBJ2-5; D is possibly TRBD2 (6 bases). The CDR3 runs 13 residues. The V end was cut by 0 bases, the J end by 7 bases, with 9 bases between. CDR1 is SGHDN, CDR2 FVKESK, per germline. The CDR3 sequence is CASSQDHGGTQYF. CDR3 DNA sequence: TGTGCCAGCAGCCAAGATCACGGGGGGACCCAGTACTTC.

The chain is built from TRBV4-1 and TRBJ2-3; D uncertain. The germline V gene encodes CDR1 MGHRA and CDR2 YSYEKL. V lost 0 bases, J lost 2 bases, and 9 bases lay in between. CDR3 size: 15 residues. CDR3 sequence reads: CASSQDRSNTDTQYF. The CDR3 region has the DNA TGCGCCAGCAGCCAAGACAGGTCAAACACAGATACGCAGTATTTT.